The 2 T cell receptor beta chains below all came from one sample that was sequenced in a study of identical twins. One entry per CDR3 protein results from TCRdb running MiXCR on the 5' RACE reads. Of about 920,000 distinct CDR3 sequences listed, roughly an eighth were seen once; the top ten hold around 1.6%. These data were also reused for a study on yellow fever vaccine responses in identical twins.

Sequencing was performed on PBMCs. These TCRs come from a woman aged 18-29 years in good health.

CDR3 protein: CASSLFGTGDRETQYF. The CDR3 DNA is TGTGCCAGCAGTTTATTTGGGACAGGGGACCGTGAGACCCAGTACTTC. The chain couples TRBV28 to TRBJ2-5, with TRBD1 matching 10 bases. The trim removed 1 base at V and 5 bases at J, leaving 7 bases unmatched. This CDR3 is built from 16 residues. Germline lookup yields CDR1 MDHEN and CDR2 SYDVKM.

This clonotype was observed a few times. The chain uses TRBV4-2 and TRBJ2-1; 8 positions match TRBD2. Germline lookup yields CDR1 LGHNA and CDR2 YNFKEQ. V was clipped by 0 bases and J by 5 bases; unmatched bases: 0. The length of the CDR3 is 14 residues. CDR3 protein: CASSQELADNEQFF. In DNA, the CDR3 is TGTGCCAGCAGCCAAGAACTAGCGGACAATGAGCAGTTCTTC.